These 26 T cell receptor beta chains came from one sample sequenced in a study of cytomegalovirus exposure and HLA in healthy donors. The PCR employed 60 Vbeta primers together with 13 Jbeta primers. TCRdb keeps only in-frame clones here, not all; method: immunoSEQ multiplex PCR. The sample yields some 90,000 clones, more than 65% seen once. The material sequenced was PBMCs. These receptors all stem from a man between 60 and 70 years old in good health and CMV-seronegative.

The chain joins TRBV30 to TRBJ2-5; D may be TRBD2 (6 bases). The germline V and J ends were trimmed by 6 bases and 1 base, with 12 bases remaining between them. CDR1 is GTSNPN, CDR2 SVGIG, per germline (reference sequence). This CDR3 comprises 13 residues. CDR3 bases: TGTGCCTGCTCCCCCGGGAGCCAAGAGACCCAGTACTTC. This encodes CACSPGSQETQYF.

The rearrangement uses TRBV28 and TRBJ1-1; 8 nucleotides line up with TRBD1. The CDR3 length is 14 residues. The germline CDR1 and CDR2 sequences are MDHEN and SYDVKM. V lost 6 bases, J lost 0 bases, and 3 bases stayed unmatched. The CDR3, as DNA: TGTGCCAGCAGCCCGACAGGGGTGAACACTGAAGCTTTCTTT. Translation: CASSPTGVNTEAFF.

The V call is TRBV7-2, the J call TRBJ1-3; D is uncertain. The germline V gene has CDR1 SGHTA and CDR2 FQGNSA. Trimming cost V 2 bases and J 2 bases, with 10 bases left between them. The CDR3 sequence is 15 residues long. The CDR3 nucleotides read TGTGCCAGCAGCTTATATGTAGATACTGGAAACACCATATATTTT. Residues: CASSLYVDTGNTIYF.

The chain joins TRBV4-3 to TRBJ2-1, with 12 bases lining up with TRBD2. This CDR3 contains 15 residues. With 2 bases clipped from V and 9 bases from J, the junction kept 5 bases outside the gene matches. Germline V CDR1 and CDR2: LGHNA, YSLEER. Written as DNA, the CDR3 is TGCGCCAGCAGCCAACTAGCGGGGGGGCCCGGTGAGCAGTTCTTC. Amino acids: CASSQLAGGPGEQFF.

This clone was counted only a few times. This chain links TRBV6-5 with TRBJ2-1, with 11 bases fitting TRBD2. This CDR3 comprises 14 residues. The germline V gene has CDR1 MNHEY and CDR2 SVGAGI. V trimming: 3 bases; J trimming: 5 bases; junction bases outside the gene matches: 0. The CDR3 nucleotides read TGTGCCAGCAGTTATAGCGGGAGGGACAATGAGCAGTTCTTC. Translation: CASSYSGRDNEQFF.

This chain links TRBV6-5 with TRBJ1-6; D not resolved. The V gene's germline CDR1 is MNHEY and CDR2 SVGAGI. This CDR3 has 13 residues. V was cut by 6 bases and J by 6 bases, with 9 bases left in between. DNA of the CDR3: TGTGCCAGCAGCCAGCCTAGTAATTCACCCCTCCACTTT. It codes for CASSQPSNSPLHF.

The rearrangement links TRBV7-2 to TRBJ2-5; 12 nucleotides line up with TRBD2. Germline V CDR1 and CDR2: SGHTA, FQGNSA. CDR3 length equals 14 residues. V trimming: 4 bases; J trimming: 3 bases; junction bases outside the gene matches: 0. As DNA, the CDR3 is TGTGCCAGCAGCTGGACTAGCGGGAAAGAGACCCAGTACTTC. It yields the protein CASSWTSGKETQYF.

This chain's CDR3 is CASSTRTGSTGELFF. CDR3 DNA sequence: TGTGCCAGCAGCACGCGGACAGGTTCCACCGGGGAGCTGTTTTTT. This chain joins TRBV11-2 and TRBJ2-2, with 7 bases that match TRBD1. Trimming at V came to 5 bases and at J to 4 bases, leaving 7 bases not matched to a gene. Germline V CDR1 and CDR2: SGHAT, FQNNGV. CDR3 length: 15 residues.

The V gene is TRBV7-7, the J gene TRBJ1-3; D call uncertain. The germline V gene encodes CDR1 SSHAT and CDR2 FNYEAQ (reference sequence). The CDR3 has 15 amino acids. The V end was cut by 1 base, the J end by 2 bases, with 9 bases between. The CDR3 bases are TGTGCCAGCAGCTTAGTGCTCGGGGCTGGAAACACCATATATTTT. Translation: CASSLVLGAGNTIYF.

There are a few counts of this clone. This chain connects TRBV5-6 to TRBJ1-4; a possible D gene is TRBD1 (5 bases). The CDR3 consists of 15 residues. From germline, CDR1 is SGHDT and CDR2 YYEEEE. Trimming removed 4 bases at V and 0 bases at J, with 10 bases between. CDR3 coding DNA: TGTGCCAGCAGCCTGGGACTTGCAACTAATGAAAAACTGTTTTTT. Its protein product is CASSLGLATNEKLFF.

The chain couples TRBV5-1 to TRBJ2-2; tentatively, D is TRBD1 (6 bases). Trimming took 4 bases from V and 7 from J, leaving 11 bases between them. The germline V gene has CDR1 SGHRS and CDR2 YFSETQ. The CDR3 extends over 13 amino acids. The CDR3 reads CASSPQGNGELFF. The CDR3 nucleotides are TGCGCCAGCAGCCCACAGGGAAACGGGGAGCTGTTTTTT.

The table lists this clone with a count of one. CDR3 in DNA: TGTGCCAGCAGCTTCGGCTCACTAGCGGGAATGGGAGAGCAGTACTTC. Residues: CASSFGSLAGMGEQYF. This chain uses TRBV7-8 with TRBJ2-7, with 10 nucleotides matching TRBD2. The CDR3 extends over 16 amino acids. The germline CDR1 and CDR2 sequences are SGHVS and FQNEAQ. Unmatched junction bases numbered 12, after V lost 3 bases and J lost 7 bases.

The chain joins TRBV14 to TRBJ2-5, with TRBD1 identical over 7 bases. The J call may be faulty, since TRBJ2-7 better matches the DNA end. In germline, CDR1 is SGHDN, CDR2 FVKESK. The CDR3 spans 13 residues. As DNA, the CDR3 is TGTGCCAGCAGCCAAGTACAGGGGATCGAGCAGTACTTC. Protein sequence: CASSQVQGIEQYF.

This sequence joins TRBV6-5 and TRBJ1-5, with TRBD1 matching 7 bases. The CDR3 totals 15 residues. Trimming removed 5 bases from V and 3 bases from J; junction bases left unmatched: 7. Germline-derived CDR1 and CDR2 are MNHEY and SVGAGI. For the CDR3, the DNA is TGTGCCAGCAGTCCAGGGGGTAGGATCAATCAGCCCCAGCATTTT. Encoded protein: CASSPGGRINQPQHF.

The chain uses TRBV27 and TRBJ1-1, with D perhaps matching TRBD1 (5 bases). Trimming took 3 bases from V and 0 from J, leaving 8 bases between them. CDR1 is MNHEY, CDR2 SMNVEV, per germline (reference sequence). The CDR3 has 14 residues. DNA of the CDR3: TGTGCCAGCAGTTTTGACAGAGTGAACACTGAAGCTTTCTTT. Translated: CASSFDRVNTEAFF.

This clone came up a few times. The chain employs TRBV7-9 and TRBJ1-1; D possibly corresponds to TRBD1 (6 bases). This CDR3 comprises 13 residues. Germline V gives CDR1 SEHNR, CDR2 FQNEAQ (reference sequence). The ends were cut back, 5 bases at V and 4 bases at J, with 11 bases in the middle. As DNA, the CDR3 is TGTGCCAGCAGCCCACAGGGTGGCACTGAAGCTTTCTTT. This gives the protein CASSPQGGTEAFF.

The chain carries TRBV7-8 and TRBJ2-6; TRBD1 is a possible D gene (6 bases). This CDR3 is 15 amino acids long. Between the trimmed V and J ends, which lost 5 bases and 4 bases, there was a span of 12 bases. Per germline, CDR1 SGHVS and CDR2 FQNEAQ. The CDR3 sequence: CASSLNRVGANVLTF. CDR3 nucleotide sequence: TGTGCCAGCAGCCTGAACAGGGTCGGGGCCAACGTCCTGACTTTC.

The genes are TRBV6-5 and TRBJ2-7, with TRBD1 matching 10 bases. Germline V gene data show CDR1 as MNHEY and CDR2 as SVGAGI. J gave up 0 bases and V 6 bases, and 2 bases lay outside the gene matches. The CDR3 has 14 residues. This chain's CDR3 is CASRRDRGSYEQYF. CDR3 bases: TGTGCCAGCAGACGGGACAGGGGCTCCTACGAGCAGTACTTC.

The V call is TRBV5-1, the J call TRBJ1-3; the D is unclear. Looked up from germline, CDR1 is SGHRS and CDR2 is YFSETQ. This CDR3 region has 16 residues. V was cut by 0 bases and J by 4 bases, with 14 bases left in between. This CDR3 reads CASSLDGPFAGNTIYF. The CDR3 DNA reads as TGCGCCAGCAGCTTGGATGGGCCTTTTGCCGGAAACACCATATATTTT.

The chain uses TRBV5-8 and TRBJ2-7; 8 positions match TRBD1. Trimming cost V 3 bases and J 2 bases; bases outside gene matches: 10. The V gene's germline CDR1 is SGHTS and CDR2 YDEGEE. The CDR3 is 16 amino acids. This CDR3 is CASSSHNRGWTYEQYF. The DNA for the CDR3 is TGTGCCAGCAGCTCCCACAACAGGGGGTGGACCTACGAGCAGTACTTC.

The rearrangement joins TRBV29-1 to TRBJ2-3; 8 nucleotides agree with TRBD1. Trimming removed 0 bases from V and 8 bases from J; junction bases left unmatched: 13. From germline, CDR1 is SQVTM and CDR2 ANQGSEA. The CDR3 consists of 16 residues. CDR3 DNA sequence: TGCAGCGTTGAAGATAGCCTACGACAGGGGACAAGTACGCAGTATTTT. It codes for CSVEDSLRQGTSTQYF.

The chain carries TRBV28 and TRBJ2-4, with D possibly matching TRBD2 (5 bases). CDR1 MDHEN and CDR2 SYDVKM come from the germline V gene. V was cut by 5 bases and J by 11 bases, with 10 bases left in between. The CDR3 spans 11 residues. CDR3 coding DNA: TGTGCCAGCAGTCCCCTCGGGGTTCAGTACTTC. Translated: CASSPLGVQYF.

The J gene is TRBJ2-5, the V gene TRBV4-1; D is undetermined. Germline V lookup: CDR1 MGHRA, CDR2 YSYEKL. V was clipped by 1 base and J by 5 bases, with 8 bases between them. The CDR3 spans 13 residues. CDR3 DNA sequence: TGCGCCAGCAGCCAAGTACCCGAGGAGACCCAGTACTTC. It translates to CASSQVPEETQYF.

This clone is medium-sized (0.01 to 0.1%). The CDR3 sequence is CATSRDRRGQGASTEAFF. DNA of the CDR3: TGTGCCACCAGCAGAGATCGTCGGGGACAGGGGGCGAGCACTGAAGCTTTCTTT. The chain uses TRBV15 and TRBJ1-1; 12 bases match TRBD1. V shed 0 bases, J shed 4 bases, and the junction held 9 bases outside the gene matches. Germline CDR1 reads LNHNV; CDR2 reads YYDKDF (reference sequence). The CDR3 is 18 residues long.

The V call is TRBV6-5, the J call TRBJ2-5, with 10 bases matching TRBD2. V trimming: 4 bases; J trimming: 4 bases; junction bases outside the gene matches: 6. This CDR3 has 15 amino acids. Germline values: CDR1 MNHEY, CDR2 SVGAGI. The CDR3 DNA is TGTGCCAGCAGTTCCCCTAGCGGGAGTTTAGAGACCCAGTACTTC. It encodes CASSSPSGSLETQYF.

The rearrangement uses TRBV7-2 and TRBJ2-5; 8 bases line up with TRBD1. Germline lookup yields CDR1 SGHTA and CDR2 FQGNSA. The CDR3 loop spans 14 amino acids. The V segment lost 5 bases and the J segment 4 bases; nucleotides outside the gene matches: 6. This CDR3 reads CASSPRTGPETQYF. The CDR3 DNA follows: TGTGCCAGCAGCCCGAGGACAGGGCCAGAGACCCAGTACTTC.